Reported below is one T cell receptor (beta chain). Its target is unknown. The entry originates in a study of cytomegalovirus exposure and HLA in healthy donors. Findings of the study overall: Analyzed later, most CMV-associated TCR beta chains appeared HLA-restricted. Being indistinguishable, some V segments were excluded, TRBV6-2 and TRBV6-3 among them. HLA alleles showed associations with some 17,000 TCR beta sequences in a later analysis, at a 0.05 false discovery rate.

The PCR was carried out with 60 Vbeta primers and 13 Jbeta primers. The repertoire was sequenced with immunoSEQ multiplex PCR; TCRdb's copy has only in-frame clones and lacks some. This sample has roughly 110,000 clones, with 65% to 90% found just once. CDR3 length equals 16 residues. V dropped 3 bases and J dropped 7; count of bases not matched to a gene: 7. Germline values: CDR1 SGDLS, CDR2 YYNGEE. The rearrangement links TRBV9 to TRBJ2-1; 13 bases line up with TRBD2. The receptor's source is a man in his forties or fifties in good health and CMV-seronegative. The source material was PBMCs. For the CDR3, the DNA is TGTGCCAGCAGCGCGGGACTAGCGGGGTTTGGGAATGAGCAGTTCTTC. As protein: CASSAGLAGFGNEQFF.